This is a list of T cell receptor beta chains from one sample in a study of blood T cell repertoires in COVID-19. The repertoire was sequenced with immunoSEQ multiplex PCR; TCRdb's copy has only in-frame clones and lacks some. Here the sample spans roughly 200,000 clones, 88% being singletons. The sample comprised PBMCs or T cells enriched from blood (not recorded which). The origin of the receptors is a woman in her thirties who had recovered from COVID-19. Both conserved end residues are part of each CDR3. The D gene is left open where the match is weak. The listing skips clone size in some rows; elsewhere it reads once, few, many or a size class.

TRBV6-6	TRBJ2-3	NA	NA	14	TGTGCCAGCTACAACGGGGAGCGCACAGATACGCAGTATTTT	CASYNGERTDTQYF
TRBV19	TRBJ1-5	NA	once	17	TGTGCCAGTAGTATGCAGCGGGCCGGGGGGGGAGCTCAGCCCCAGCATTTT	CASSMQRAGGGAQPQHF
TRBV7-2	TRBJ1-4	NA	NA	15	TGTGCCAGCAGCCCCTCGGCAGGAACTAATGAAAAACTGTTTTTT	CASSPSAGTNEKLFF
TRBV7-8	TRBJ2-1	NA	NA	12	TGTGCCAGCAGCCCCGCCTACAATGAGCAGTTCTTC	CASSPAYNEQFF
TRBV12-3/TRBV12-4	TRBJ1-2	NA	NA	13	TGTGCCAGCAGTTTATACCGGTACTATGGCTACACCTTC	CASSLYRYYGYTF
TRBV7-3	TRBJ1-1	TRBD1	NA	13	TGTGCCAGCAGCTTGGAGGACAGGGTTGAAGCTTTCTTT	CASSLEDRVEAFF
TRBV5-1	TRBJ2-5	NA	NA	14	TGCGCCAGCAGCGAGGGAGCGGGCTTGAAGACCCAGTACTTC	CASSEGAGLKTQYF
TRBV27	TRBJ1-1	NA	NA	15	TGTGCCAGCCTAGCCTCCGGGACAACGAACACTGAAGCTTTCTTT	CASLASGTTNTEAFF
TRBV11-3	TRBJ2-5	NA	once	13	TGTGCCAGCAGCTTTGGCTCCATAGAGACCCAGTACTTC	CASSFGSIETQYF
TRBV21-1	TRBJ2-7	NA	NA	14	TGTGCCAGCAGCAACGGCGGGAGAACCTACGAGCAGTACTTC	CASSNGGRTYEQYF
TRBV13	TRBJ1-6	NA	NA	14	TGTGCCAGCAGCTTAGGACAGGGAAGGTCACCCCTCCACTTT	CASSLGQGRSPLHF
TRBV7-3	TRBJ2-5	TRBD2	once	13	TGTGCCAGCAGCTGGGGGGGTACAGAGACCCAGTACTTC	CASSWGGTETQYF
TRBV19	TRBJ2-7	NA	NA	13	TGTGCCAGTAGTATGATAGGGGGCTACGAGCAGTACTTC	CASSMIGGYEQYF
TRBV7-7	TRBJ2-5	TRBD2	NA	14	TGTGCCAGCAGCGGCGGGGGAAGCCAAGAGACCCAGTACTTC	CASSGGGSQETQYF
TRBV11-3	TRBJ2-5	NA	NA	13	TGTGCCAGCAGCTTATCAGGGCAAGAGACCCAGTACTTC	CASSLSGQETQYF
TRBV7-9	TRBJ1-1	NA	many	17	TGTGCCAGCAGCTTAGTGCTCGTCTGGGAGAGGGTGACTGAAGCTTTCTTT	CASSLVLVWERVTEAFF
TRBV7-2	TRBJ2-1	TRBD2	NA	16	TGTGCCAGCAGCTTACAAGCGGGGGCCTCCTACAATGAGCAGTTCTTC	CASSLQAGASYNEQFF
TRBV18	TRBJ2-1	TRBD1	NA	15	TGTGCCAGCCGTCTTCAGACAGGGGTTTACAATGAGCAGTTCTTC	CASRLQTGVYNEQFF
TRBV7-8	TRBJ1-1	TRBD1	NA	16	TGTGCCAGCAGCTTAGGATCGACAGGGGGCATCACTGAAGCTTTCTTT	CASSLGSTGGITEAFF
TRBV9	TRBJ1-5	NA	NA	14	TGTGCCAGCAGCCCGACCGCGGGCAATCAGCCCCAGCATTTT	CASSPTAGNQPQHF
TRBV27	TRBJ1-2	TRBD1	NA	15	TGTGCCAGCAGTTTAGACGGCAGGGGGCAAGATGGCTACACCTTC	CASSLDGRGQDGYTF
TRBV6-1	TRBJ1-6	NA	few	15	TGTGCCAGCAGTGAGACCCAGGGAAGCAATTCACCCCTCCACTTT	CASSETQGSNSPLHF
TRBV19	TRBJ1-4	NA	NA	16	TGTGCCAGTACTGTGGACTCTCCCTGGCGGGTCGAAAAACTGTTTTTT	CASTVDSPWRVEKLFF